Below, 8 T cell receptor beta chains from the same sample are listed, as sequenced in a study of blood T cell repertoires in COVID-19. Sequencing used immunoSEQ multiplex PCR; TCRdb keeps in-frame clones, though not all of them. The profile shows over 100,000 clones, 90% of them singletons. The material sequenced was peripheral blood. These receptors were obtained from a human donor in a cohort sampled during active COVID-19.

The V call is TRBV28, the J call TRBJ2-1; possibly TRBD1 for D (6 bases). V shed 7 bases and J shed 0 bases, with 10 bases lying between them. Germline V lookup: CDR1 MDHEN, CDR2 SYDVKM. The CDR3 has 14 residues. The DNA of the CDR3 is TGTGCCAGCACCTTGGACAGCTCCTACAATGAGCAGTTCTTC. Its translation is CASTLDSSYNEQFF.

The rearrangement joins TRBV4-2 to TRBJ1-4; possible D gene TRBD1, 6 bases. Germline values: CDR1 LGHNA, CDR2 YNFKEQ. CDR3 length: 16 residues. Trimming shortened V by 0 bases and J by 2 bases, and 10 bases separated the two germline ends. The CDR3 loop is CASSQEPRGTNEKLFF. The DNA of the CDR3 is TGTGCCAGCAGCCAAGAGCCCAGGGGCACTAATGAAAAACTGTTTTTT.

The chain is built from TRBV19 and TRBJ1-6; D might be TRBD1 (6 bases). The CDR3 extends over 14 amino acids. V lost 10 bases to trimming and J lost 8 bases, with 18 bases between them. CDR1 and CDR2 from the germline V gene are LNHDA and SQIVND (reference sequence). In DNA form, the CDR3 reads TGTGCCACCTCGCGGGGGCTCCAGGATTCACCCCTCCACTTT. Protein sequence: CATSRGLQDSPLHF. The full variable domain, its missing parts supplied by reference TRBV19 and TRBJ1-6, is DGGITQSPKYLFRKEGQNVTLSCEQNLNHDAMYWYRQDPGQGLRLIYYSQIVNDFQKGDIAEGYSVSREKKESFPLTVTSAQKNPTAFYLCATSRGLQDSPLHFGNGTRLTVT.

The chain uses TRBV7-3 and TRBJ1-1; D not resolved. Trimming removed 6 bases from V and 3 bases from J, with 11 bases in between. Germline CDR1 and CDR2: SGHTA and FQGTGA. This CDR3 contains 13 residues. The CDR3 bases are TGTGCCAGCAGTCGACGGGGAGACACTGAAGCTTTCTTT. Translated, it gives CASSRRGDTEAFF.

The chain couples TRBV5-4 to TRBJ2-1; 13 bases are a match to TRBD2. Germline trimming cut 4 bases from V and 9 bases from J; bases unmatched to any gene: 10. The CDR3 length is 16 residues. Per the germline V gene, CDR1 is SGHNT and CDR2 is YYREEE (reference sequence). The CDR3 protein is CASSRLAGGRGGEQFF. DNA of the CDR3: TGTGCCAGCAGCCGACTAGCGGGAGGTCGAGGAGGTGAGCAGTTCTTC. The entire variable domain, with the rest obtained from reference TRBV5-4 and TRBJ2-1, is as follows: ETGVTQSPTHLIKTRGQQVTLRCSSQSGHNTVSWYQQALGQGPQFIFQYYREEENGRGNFPPRFSGLQFPNYSSELNVNALELDDSALYLCASSRLAGGRGGEQFFGPGTRLTVL.

V usage is TRBV5-5 and J usage is TRBJ2-1; TRBD2 is a possible D gene (6 bases). CDR1 is SGHKS and CDR2 is YYEKEE in the germline V gene (reference sequence). Trimming took off 4 bases at V and 0 bases at J, with 14 bases between the two ends. The CDR3 consists of 16 residues. CDR3 DNA: TGTGCCAGCAGCCGTACTAGCAGGAGCTCCTACAATGAGCAGTTCTTC. Translated: CASSRTSRSSYNEQFF.

The chain uses TRBV9 and TRBJ1-3, with a possible D match to TRBD1 (6 bases). CDR3 length equals 15 residues. The germline CDR1 and CDR2 sequences are SGDLS and YYNGEE. V shed 6 bases and J shed 4 bases, with 17 bases lying between them. The CDR3 sequence is CASTIGAGDGNTIYF. CDR3 coding DNA: TGTGCCAGCACCATAGGAGCAGGGGACGGAAACACCATATATTTT.

V usage is TRBV6-5 and J usage is TRBJ1-1; tentatively, D is TRBD1 (6 bases). The CDR3 has 13 amino acids. Germline CDR1 and CDR2: MNHEY and SVGAGI. The V gene lost 6 bases and the J gene lost 6 bases, with 14 bases spanning the gap. The DNA of the CDR3 is TGTGCCAGCAGCCGACAGGAACGTTCTGAAGCTTTCTTT. This gives the protein CASSRQERSEAFF.